A single sample gave rise to the 5 T cell receptor beta chains below, sequenced in a study of T-cell memory formation after mild COVID-19. TCRdb used MiXCR to reprocess the 5' RACE reads, holding one entry per CDR3 protein. The sample holds around 260,000 distinct CDR3 sequences, roughly 15% seen once. Material: PBMCs or a T cell subset sorted from them (not recorded which). The source of these receptors is a man younger than 35 who had mild COVID-19 (a few samples of this study predate the infection). Cell type and time point are not known.

The chain links TRBV6-5 to TRBJ2-3, with 9 positions matching TRBD2. This CDR3 contains 14 residues. The trim removed 6 bases at V and 7 bases at J, leaving 8 bases unmatched. The germline V gene encodes CDR1 MNHEY and CDR2 SVGAGI. The CDR3 DNA follows: TGTGCCAGCAGAAATAGCGGGGGCCTTCATACGCAGTATTTT. Its translation: CASRNSGGLHTQYF.

In its sample, this clonotype was seen a few times. This chain's CDR3 is CASSPSLGGGPDTQYF. CDR3 nucleotide sequence: TGCGCCAGCAGCCCGTCCCTTGGCGGGGGGCCAGATACGCAGTATTTT. The J gene is TRBJ2-3, the V gene TRBV5-1, with 8 bases identical to TRBD2. Germline V gives CDR1 SGHRS, CDR2 YFSETQ. The CDR3 has 16 amino acids. Losses at the gene ends were 4 bases for V and 4 bases for J; bases not matched to a gene: 11.

The chain employs TRBV18 and TRBJ2-6, with unresolved D. The V and J ends lost 3 bases and 0 bases respectively, with 12 bases between them. The CDR3 covers 17 residues. The germline V gene has CDR1 KGHSH and CDR2 LQKENI. The CDR3 sequence: CASSPFNLGSGANVLTF. The CDR3 DNA is TGTGCCAGCTCACCTTTTAATCTTGGCTCTGGGGCCAACGTCCTGACTTTC.

About this clonotype: Relative to the germline gene, one junction end is altered; a read error may explain this. The gene calls are TRBV12-3 or TRBV12-4 and TRBJ2-3, with D tentatively TRBD1 or TRBD2 (6 bases each). The CDR3 spans 15 residues. The CDR3 protein is CDSSSPGASLNTQYF. The CDR3 DNA is TGTGACAGCAGTTCTCCGGGGGCCTCCCTAAATACGCAGTATTTT.

This clonotype was picked up a small number of times. This chain joins TRBV3-1 and TRBJ2-7; D gene unclear. The CDR3 spans 14 residues. V lost 4 bases, J lost 2 bases, and 12 bases lay in between. Germline CDR1 and CDR2: LGHDT and YNNKEL (reference sequence). The CDR3 DNA follows: TGTGCCAGCAGCCGGGCCAAGCCGCCCTACGAGCAGTACTTC. This translates into CASSRAKPPYEQYF.